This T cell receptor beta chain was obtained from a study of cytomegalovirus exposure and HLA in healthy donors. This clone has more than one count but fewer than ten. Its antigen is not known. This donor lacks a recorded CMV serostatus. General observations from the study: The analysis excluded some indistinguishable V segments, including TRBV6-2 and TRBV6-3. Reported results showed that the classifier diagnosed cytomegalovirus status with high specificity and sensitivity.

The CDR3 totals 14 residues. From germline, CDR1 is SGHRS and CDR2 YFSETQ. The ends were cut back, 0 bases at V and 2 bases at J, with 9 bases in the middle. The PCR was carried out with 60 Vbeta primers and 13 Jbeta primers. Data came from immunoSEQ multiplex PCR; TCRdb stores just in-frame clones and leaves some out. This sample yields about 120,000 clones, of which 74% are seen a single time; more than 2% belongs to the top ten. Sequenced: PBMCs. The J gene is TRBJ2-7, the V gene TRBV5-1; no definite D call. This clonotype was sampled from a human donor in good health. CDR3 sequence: CASSLAQYPYEQYF. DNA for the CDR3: TGCGCCAGCAGCTTGGCGCAGTACCCCTACGAGCAGTACTTC.